The 14 T cell receptor beta chains below were found in one sample sequenced in a study of CD8 T cells in Susac syndrome. Reverse transcription of 0.5 to 1 ug RNA was carried out with random hexamers. TCRdb reprocessed the immunoSEQ multiplex PCR reads with MiXCR, giving one entry per CDR3 protein. Among some 65,000 distinct CDR3 sequences listed, 90% to 95% were seen once. Source material: CD8+ T cells from PBMCs. These receptor sequences come from a human donor with multiple sclerosis.

The CDR3, as DNA: TGTGCCATCAGGACGAGGAGAAGCACAGATACGCAGTATTTT. It translates to CAIRTRRSTDTQYF. V usage is TRBV10-3 and J usage is TRBJ2-3; D not certain. The CDR3 runs to 14 residues. Trimming stripped 6 bases from V and 0 bases from J, with 10 bases between. CDR1 and CDR2 (germline): ENHRY, SYGVKD.

This clonotype was seen just once. The chain employs TRBV15 and TRBJ2-5; TRBD2 aligns across 7 bases. The V gene's germline CDR1 is LNHNV and CDR2 YYDKDF (reference sequence). CDR3 size: 14 residues. J was trimmed by 5 bases and V by 1 base; bases with no gene match: 4. The CDR3, as DNA: TGTGCCACCAGCAGAGTACACGGGAGGGAGACCCAGTACTTC. Amino acid sequence: CATSRVHGRETQYF.

V gene TRBV24-1 combines with J gene TRBJ2-3; D call uncertain. Germline CDR1 KGHDR, CDR2 SFDVKD. CDR3 length: 13 amino acids. Trimming removed 5 bases at V and 7 bases at J, with 12 bases between. The CDR3 here is CATSVLRRNTQYF. CDR3 coding DNA: TGTGCCACCAGTGTCCTTCGCCGAAATACGCAGTATTTT.

The V and J genes are TRBV28 and TRBJ2-5, with TRBD2 identical over 9 bases. Germline loops: CDR1 MDHEN, CDR2 SYDVKM. V was clipped by 6 bases and J by 1 base; unmatched bases: 3. This CDR3 region has 14 residues. The CDR3 region is CASRRLAAQETQYF. The CDR3 DNA sequence: TGTGCCAGCAGGAGACTAGCGGCCCAAGAGACCCAGTACTTC.

The rearrangement uses TRBV4-3 and TRBJ2-5; no clear D gene. Trimming removed 0 bases from V and 4 bases from J, with 12 bases in between. There are 15 residues in the CDR3. Looked up from germline, CDR1 is LGHNA and CDR2 is YSLEER. CDR3 DNA sequence: TGCGCCAGCAGCCAAGACAGAACCGTATCAGAGACCCAGTACTTC. It is translated as CASSQDRTVSETQYF.

The chain uses TRBV24-1 and TRBJ2-7; TRBD1 is a possible D gene (5 bases). The germline gives CDR1 KGHDR, CDR2 SFDVKD. The CDR3 contains 13 residues. Trimming left V 2 bases short and J 6 bases short, with 10 bases between. The CDR3 protein is CATSDWQGSEQYF. The CDR3 bases are TGTGCCACCAGTGATTGGCAGGGCTCCGAGCAGTACTTC.

V and J are TRBV4-1 and TRBJ2-1; 11 bases fit TRBD2. Germline CDR1 is MGHRA and CDR2 is YSYEKL. This CDR3 comprises 16 residues. Losses at the gene ends were 5 bases for V and 4 bases for J; bases not matched to a gene: 7. CDR3 amino acids: CASSKGGTSGYNEQFF. For the CDR3, the DNA is TGCGCCAGCAGCAAAGGGGGGACTAGCGGTTACAATGAGCAGTTCTTC.

The chain recombines TRBV24-1 with TRBJ1-5; TRBD1 might be the D (5 bases). The length of the CDR3 is 14 residues. Germline loops: CDR1 KGHDR, CDR2 SFDVKD. Trimming took off 3 bases at V and 0 bases at J, with 5 bases between the two ends. DNA of the CDR3: TGTGCCACCAGTGATCAGGGTAGCAATCAGCCCCAGCATTTT. This translates into CATSDQGSNQPQHF.

The rearrangement joins TRBV20-1 to TRBJ1-2, with D tentatively TRBD1 (6 bases). The CDR3 totals 13 residues. V dropped 4 bases and J dropped 2 bases, with 11 bases sitting between them. Germline values: CDR1 DFQATT, CDR2 SNEGSKA (reference sequence). CDR3 sequence (DNA): TGCAGTGCTAAAAGGACAGAGAACTATGGCTACACCTTC. Translated, it gives CSAKRTENYGYTF.

This clonotype was picked up one time. This chain connects TRBV5-4 to TRBJ2-1; D gene uncertain. The CDR3 spans 12 residues. CDR1 is SGHNT and CDR2 is YYREEE in the germline V gene (reference sequence). Trimming removed 0 bases from V and 8 bases from J, with 6 bases in between. The CDR3: CASSLAWDEQFF. For the CDR3, the DNA is TGTGCCAGCAGCTTGGCCTGGGATGAGCAGTTCTTC.

This CDR3 is CASSPSPGSGVGYTF. DNA for the CDR3: TGTGCCAGCAGCCCCTCCCCAGGGTCAGGAGTCGGCTACACCTTC. The gene calls are TRBV7-8 and TRBJ1-2; D possibly corresponds to TRBD1 (5 bases). Germline V gene lookup returns CDR1 SGHVS and CDR2 FQNEAQ. Trimming took 5 bases from V and 8 from J, leaving 21 bases between them. The CDR3 runs 15 residues.

This chain links TRBV3-1 with TRBJ1-5; no definite D call. Germline values: CDR1 LGHDT, CDR2 YNNKEL (reference sequence). This CDR3 is 14 amino acids long. Trimming cost V 4 bases and J 7 bases, with 14 bases left between them. The CDR3 nucleotides read TGTGCCAGCAGCCCCATGGTTATCAGACAGCCCCAGCATTTT. Protein: CASSPMVIRQPQHF.

The V gene is TRBV2, the J gene TRBJ2-2; D remains unclear. Germline V CDR1 and CDR2: SNHLY, FYNNEI. V was cut by 2 bases and J by 4 bases, with 8 bases left in between. This CDR3 is 14 amino acids long. Here the CDR3 DNA reads TGTGCCAGCAGTGAACCCCAGGCCACCGGGGAGCTGTTTTTT. Residues: CASSEPQATGELFF.

V is TRBV29-1 and J is TRBJ2-7; 7 bases agree with TRBD2. The germline CDR1 and CDR2 sequences are SQVTM and ANQGSEA. The ends lost 6 bases at V and 0 bases at J; junction bases unmatched: 11. The length of the CDR3 is 15 residues. The CDR3 reads CSVCWGGSSSYEQYF. The CDR3 bases are TGCAGCGTCTGTTGGGGAGGGTCTAGCTCCTACGAGCAGTACTTC.